The T cell receptor (beta chain) described here comes from a study of STAT5B mutations in CD4+ large granular lymphocyte leukemia. Repertoires were generated with immunoSEQ multiplex PCR, while TCRdb's copy carries only in-frame clones and drops some. The sample holds 7,600 or so clones, roughly three quarters seen once. Germline CDR1 is PRHDT and CDR2 is FYEKMQ (reference sequence). V lost 4 bases, J lost 7 bases, and 8 bases stayed unmatched. The CDR3 sequence is 14 residues long. The clonotype was recovered from an older woman with CD4+ T-cell large granular lymphocyte leukemia. This chain joins TRBV13 and TRBJ1-2, with 8 bases fitting TRBD1. Sequenced sample: PBMCs. This CDR3 reads CASSSWDRRSGYTF. The CDR3 nucleotides are TGTGCCAGCAGCTCATGGGACAGGAGGAGTGGCTACACCTTC.